Shown below are 16 T cell receptor beta chains from a single sample sequenced in a study of blood T cell repertoires in COVID-19. Method: immunoSEQ multiplex PCR; TCRdb's copy keeps in-frame clones and lacks some. The profile covers roughly 250,000 clones, with just over 90% appearing a single time and over 1.5% taken by the ten largest. The sequenced sample consisted of PBMCs or T cells enriched from blood (not recorded which). The receptors shown here come from a woman aged 18-35 years who had recovered from COVID-19.

This chain connects TRBV4-1 to TRBJ1-5, with no clear D. Trimming took off 1 base at V and 0 bases at J, with 7 bases between the two ends. This CDR3 contains 15 residues. Germline V gene sequence: CDR1 MGHRA, CDR2 YSYEKL. Here the CDR3 DNA reads TGCGCCAGCAGCCAAGCGATAGTTAGCAATCAGCCCCAGCATTTT. It yields the protein CASSQAIVSNQPQHF.

This chain joins TRBV21-1 and TRBJ2-6; TRBD1, as called in the table, went unchecked against the DNA. TRBV21-1 is termed a pseudogene. The length of the CDR3 is 17 residues. CDR3 sequence: CASRKDRALSGANVLTF. The CDR3 coding sequence is TGTGCCAGCAGAAAGGACAGGGCCCTCTCTGGGGCCAACGTCCTGACTTTC.

This rearrangement joins TRBV4-3 to TRBJ1-3, with D uncertain. Germline-derived CDR1 and CDR2 are LGHNA and YSLEER. The CDR3 runs to 16 residues. Trimming took off 0 bases at V and 1 base at J, with 10 bases between the two ends. This chain's CDR3 is CASSQDPGVSGNTIYF. The CDR3 coding sequence is TGCGCCAGCAGCCAAGATCCGGGAGTGTCTGGAAACACCATATATTTT.

The V call is TRBV5-6, the J call TRBJ2-1; D possibly corresponds to TRBD1 (6 bases). The ends were cut back, 0 bases at V and 3 bases at J, with 13 bases in the middle. The CDR3 totals 16 residues. CDR1 and CDR2 (germline): SGHDT, YYEEEE. CDR3 protein: CASSLVGAVFYNEQFF. The DNA for the CDR3 is TGTGCCAGCAGCTTGGTGGGGGCCGTCTTCTACAATGAGCAGTTCTTC.

The chain carries TRBV19 and TRBJ2-7; D gene ambiguous. The CDR3 is made up of 13 amino acids. V was pared by 5 bases and J by 0 bases, with 8 bases between. Germline assignment: CDR1 LNHDA and CDR2 SQIVND (reference sequence). The CDR3 DNA reads as TGTGCCAGTAGTCCTCTCCTCTCCTACGAGCAGTACTTC. Its translation: CASSPLLSYEQYF. Using reference TRBV19 and TRBJ2-7 for the parts outside the CDR3, the full variable domain is DGGITQSPKYLFRKEGQNVTLSCEQNLNHDAMYWYRQDPGQGLRLIYYSQIVNDFQKGDIAEGYSVSREKKESFPLTVTSAQKNPTAFYLCASSPLLSYEQYFGPGTRLTVT.

V gene TRBV19 combines with J gene TRBJ2-1; 11 bases match TRBD2. Germline V gene sequence: CDR1 LNHDA, CDR2 SQIVND (reference sequence). This CDR3 spans 15 amino acids. Trimming at V came to 5 bases and at J to 4 bases, leaving 4 bases not matched to a gene. The CDR3 is CASSRLAGSYNEQFF. The CDR3 DNA sequence: TGTGCCAGTAGTCGACTAGCGGGATCGTACAATGAGCAGTTCTTC.

The chain combines TRBV5-5 with TRBJ2-1; TRBD2 aligns across 9 bases. Per germline, CDR1 SGHKS and CDR2 YYEKEE (reference sequence). Trimming took 5 bases from V and 9 from J; bases not matched to a gene: 18. The CDR3 extends over 17 amino acids. This chain's CDR3 is CASRTTFLRTSESEQFF. In nucleotides, the CDR3 is TGTGCCAGCAGGACGACATTTCTCCGGACTAGCGAAAGTGAGCAGTTCTTC. The full variable domain, with the rest looked up from reference TRBV5-5 and TRBJ2-1, is DAGVTQSPTHLIKTRGQQVTLRCSPISGHKSVSWYQQVLGQGPQFIFQYYEKEERGRGNFPDRFSARQFPNYSSELNVNALLLGDSALYLCASRTTFLRTSESEQFFGPGTRLTVL.

The chain's CDR3 is CAISERTDTQYF. CDR3 coding DNA: TGTGCCATCAGTGAGCGGACAGATACGCAGTATTTT. V usage is TRBV10-3 and J usage is TRBJ2-3; D is uncertain. CDR3 size: 12 residues. V was shortened by 2 bases and J by 3 bases, with 3 bases between the two germline ends. CDR1 is ENHRY, CDR2 SYGVKD, per germline.

This clone was seen only once. This chain connects TRBV4-1 to TRBJ1-6; 8 bases align to TRBD1. J was trimmed by 10 bases and V by 4 bases; bases with no gene match: 9. This CDR3 comprises 15 residues. Germline values: CDR1 MGHRA, CDR2 YSYEKL. CDR3 residues: CASSRETGVNSPLHF. The CDR3 bases are TGCGCCAGCAGCCGCGAGACAGGGGTGAACTCACCCCTCCACTTT.

V and J are TRBV2 and TRBJ1-2, with TRBD1 as a possible D gene (5 bases). CDR1 is SNHLY and CDR2 is FYNNEI in the germline V gene. The CDR3 extends over 14 amino acids. V shed 0 bases and J shed 7 bases, with 12 bases lying between them. CDR3 loop: CASSEARVVGGYTF. In DNA, the CDR3 is TGTGCCAGCAGTGAAGCCAGGGTGGTAGGTGGCTACACCTTC.

The chain couples TRBV9 to TRBJ1-1, with D possibly being TRBD1 (5 bases). The CDR3 is 16 amino acids. V was pared by 0 bases and J by 4 bases, with 16 bases between. Germline V gives CDR1 SGDLS, CDR2 YYNGEE. CDR3 nucleotides: TGTGCCAGCAGCGTAGTTCTGGGCCCGGGGGGCACTGAAGCTTTCTTT. The encoded protein is CASSVVLGPGGTEAFF.

The gene calls are TRBV28 and TRBJ1-2; tentatively, D is TRBD1 (6 bases). CDR1 is MDHEN and CDR2 is SYDVKM in the germline V gene. The ends were cut back, 3 bases at V and 8 bases at J, with 10 bases in the middle. CDR3 length: 12 amino acids. For the CDR3, the DNA is TGTGCCAGCAGTTTTACAGGGCGCGGCTACACCTTC. Amino acids: CASSFTGRGYTF.

The chain links TRBV2 to TRBJ1-5; maybe TRBD1 (6 bases). This CDR3 spans 18 amino acids. V lost 3 bases and J lost 4, with 22 bases in between. Germline-derived CDR1 and CDR2 are SNHLY and FYNNEI. CDR3 coding DNA: TGTGCCAGCAGTGAGGGTCTGGACAGAAGGGAACCAAATCAGCCCCAGCATTTT. It translates to CASSEGLDRREPNQPQHF. The entire variable domain, with the rest obtained from reference TRBV2 and TRBJ1-5, is as follows: EPEVTQTPSHQVTQMGQEVILRCVPISNHLYFYWYRQILGQKVEFLVSFYNNEISEKSEIFDDQFSVERPDGSNFTLKIRSTKLEDSAMYFCASSEGLDRREPNQPQHFGDGTRLSIL.

V gene TRBV7-3 combines with J gene TRBJ2-1; 10 bases line up with TRBD1. The CDR3 consists of 15 residues. J was trimmed by 9 bases and V by 4 bases; bases with no gene match: 9. The germline gives CDR1 SGHTA, CDR2 FQGTGA. As DNA, the CDR3 is TGTGCCAGCAGCTCCGGACAGGGGGTAGTGGGTGAGCAGTTCTTC. This codes for CASSSGQGVVGEQFF.

V is TRBV9 and J is TRBJ1-2; D might be TRBD1 (5 bases). Germline CDR1 reads SGDLS; CDR2 reads YYNGEE. V shed 0 bases and J shed 1 base, with 19 bases lying between them. This CDR3 is built from 18 residues. The CDR3 reads CASSVAPGGVNFNYGYTF. The DNA of the CDR3 is TGTGCCAGCAGCGTAGCCCCGGGAGGGGTCAACTTTAACTATGGCTACACCTTC.

CDR3 DNA sequence: TGTGCCAGCAGTTTAGGGCAGGGGGCGCGGGAGCAGTACTTC. This sequence encodes CASSLGQGAREQYF. The chain has TRBV27 and TRBJ2-7, with 8 bases matching TRBD1. Trimming removed 2 bases from V and 7 bases from J; junction bases left unmatched: 7. Germline V gene lookup returns CDR1 MNHEY and CDR2 SMNVEV (reference sequence). This CDR3 is built from 14 residues.